This T cell receptor beta chain emerged from a study of early T cells in non-severe SARS-CoV-2 infection. Study summary: Chains were not paired, and sequencing was done on bulk RNA from unsorted whole blood. Whole-study results and caveats: In VDJdb matching, anti-spike CD8 responses were favored while private and CD4 specificities went missing.

As for this clonotype: Its antigen is unknown.

Attachment of unique molecular identifiers to individual cDNA molecules was performed. TCRdb recomputed calls from the 5' RACE reads with MiXCR, one row per CDR3 protein. The table lists about 30,000 distinct CDR3 sequences, 5% to 6.5% of them singletons. Germline V gene data show CDR1 as MDHEN and CDR2 as SYDVKM. The CDR3 totals 15 residues. V lost 5 bases and J 1 base, leaving 13 bases between the germline ends. V is TRBV28 and J is TRBJ2-3; the D gene could be TRBD1 or TRBD2 (5 bases each). This clonotype was sampled from an adult who was a healthcare worker with PCR-confirmed SARS-CoV-2 infection or an uninfected control (not recorded which). The material sequenced was whole blood. The DNA for the CDR3 is TGTGCCAGCAGTAAACTCGGGACCGGCACAGATACGCAGTATTTT. It specifies CASSKLGTGTDTQYF. The full variable domain, completed using reference TRBV28 and TRBJ2-3, is DVKVTQSSRYLVKRTGEKVFLECVQDMDHENMFWYRQDPGLGLRLIYFSYDVKMKEKGDIPEGYSVSREKKERFSLILESASTNQTSMYLCASSKLGTGTDTQYFGPGTRLTVL.